This T cell receptor beta chain comes out of a study of PD-1 blockade in classical Hodgkin lymphoma. Findings and caveats of the study: Individuals who commenced nivolumab within less than 1 year of ASCT were excluded. A significant rise in TCR diversity was seen by C4D1 for CD4+ cells but not for CD8+ cells. No one has yet defined what causes the repertoire differences, which may be disease activity or prior therapy. Complete responders possessed baseline diversity comparable to newly diagnosed patients.

After autologous stem cell transplantation all patients relapsed, and prior brentuximab vedotin exposure differed between cohorts. With 0 bases removed from V and 3 bases from J, the gap between germline ends came to 17 bases. Per the germline V gene, CDR1 is LGHNA and CDR2 is YNFKEQ. The CDR3 extends over 17 amino acids. Sequencing was performed with immunoSEQ multiplex PCR; in TCRdb, only in-frame clones are kept and a portion is missing. The data show roughly 32,000 clones, 65% to 90% seen once. On this clone: Antigen: not known.

The sequence derives from a human donor with classical Hodgkin lymphoma. The input for sequencing was peripheral blood mononuclear cells (PBMCs), taken at baseline. The chain has TRBV4-2 and TRBJ1-2; D is unresolved. The CDR3 DNA is TGTGCCAGCAGCCAAGATCTAGGCACACCAGGAGACTATGGCTACACCTTC. This codes for CASSQDLGTPGDYGYTF.